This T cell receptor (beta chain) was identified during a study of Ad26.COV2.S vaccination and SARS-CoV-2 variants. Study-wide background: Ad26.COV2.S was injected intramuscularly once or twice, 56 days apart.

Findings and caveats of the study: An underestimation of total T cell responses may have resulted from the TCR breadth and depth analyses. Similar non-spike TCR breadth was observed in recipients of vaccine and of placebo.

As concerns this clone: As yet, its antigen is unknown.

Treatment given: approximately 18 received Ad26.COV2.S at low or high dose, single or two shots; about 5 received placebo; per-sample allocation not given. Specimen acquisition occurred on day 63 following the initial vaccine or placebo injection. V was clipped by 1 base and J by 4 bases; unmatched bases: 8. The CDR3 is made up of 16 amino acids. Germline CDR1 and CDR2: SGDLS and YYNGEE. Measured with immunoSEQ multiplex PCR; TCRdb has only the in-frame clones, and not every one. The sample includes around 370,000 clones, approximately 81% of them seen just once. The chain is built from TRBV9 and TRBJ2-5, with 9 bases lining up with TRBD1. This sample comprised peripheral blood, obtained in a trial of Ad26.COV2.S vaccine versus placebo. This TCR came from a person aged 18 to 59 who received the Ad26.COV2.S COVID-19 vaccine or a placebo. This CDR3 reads CASSVKGQGRGETQYF. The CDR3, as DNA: TGTGCCAGCAGCGTAAAGGGACAGGGTCGTGGAGAGACCCAGTACTTC.